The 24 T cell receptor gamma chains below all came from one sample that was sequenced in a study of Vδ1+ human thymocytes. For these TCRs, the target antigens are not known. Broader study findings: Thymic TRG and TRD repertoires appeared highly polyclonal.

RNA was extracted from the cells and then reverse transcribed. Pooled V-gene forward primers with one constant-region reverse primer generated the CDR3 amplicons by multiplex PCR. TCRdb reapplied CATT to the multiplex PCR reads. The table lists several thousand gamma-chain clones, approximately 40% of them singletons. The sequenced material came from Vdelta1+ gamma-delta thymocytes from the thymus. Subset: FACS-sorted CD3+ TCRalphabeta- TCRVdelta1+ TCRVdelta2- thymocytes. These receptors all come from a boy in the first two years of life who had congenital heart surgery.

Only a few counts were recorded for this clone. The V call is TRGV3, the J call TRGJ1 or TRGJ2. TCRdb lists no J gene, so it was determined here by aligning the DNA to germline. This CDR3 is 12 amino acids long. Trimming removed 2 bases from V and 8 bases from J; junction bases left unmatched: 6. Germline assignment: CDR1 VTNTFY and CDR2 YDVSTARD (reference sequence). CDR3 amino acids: CATWDMLDKKLF. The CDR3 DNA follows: TGTGCCACCTGGGACATGCTCGATAAGAAACTCTTT.

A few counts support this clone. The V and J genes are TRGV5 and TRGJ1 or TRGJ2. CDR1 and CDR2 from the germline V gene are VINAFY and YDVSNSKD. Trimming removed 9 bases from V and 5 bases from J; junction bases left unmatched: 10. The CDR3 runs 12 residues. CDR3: CATGAPDYKKLF. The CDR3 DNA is TGTGCCACCGGGGCCCCTGATTATAAGAAACTCTTT.

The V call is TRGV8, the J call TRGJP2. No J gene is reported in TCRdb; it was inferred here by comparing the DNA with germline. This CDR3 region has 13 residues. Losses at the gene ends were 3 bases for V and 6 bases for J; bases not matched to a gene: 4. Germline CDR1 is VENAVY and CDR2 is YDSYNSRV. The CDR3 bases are TGTGCCACCTGGGATTGGGGTGATTGGATCAAGACGTTT. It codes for CATWDWGDWIKTF.

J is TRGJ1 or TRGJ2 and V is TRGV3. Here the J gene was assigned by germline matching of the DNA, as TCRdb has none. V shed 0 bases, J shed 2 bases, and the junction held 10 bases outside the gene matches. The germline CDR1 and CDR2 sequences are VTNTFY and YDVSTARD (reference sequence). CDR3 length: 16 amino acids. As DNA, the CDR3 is TGTGCCACCTGGGACAGGCGTCGGTGGGATTATTATAAGAAACTCTTT. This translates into CATWDRRRWDYYKKLF.

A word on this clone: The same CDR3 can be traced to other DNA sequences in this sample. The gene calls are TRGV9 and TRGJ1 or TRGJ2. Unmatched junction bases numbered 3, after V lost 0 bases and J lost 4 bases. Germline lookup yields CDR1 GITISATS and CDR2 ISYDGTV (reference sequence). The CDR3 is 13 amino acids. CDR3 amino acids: CALWEVHYYKKLF. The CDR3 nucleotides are TGTGCCTTGTGGGAGGTGCACTATTATAAGAAACTCTTT.

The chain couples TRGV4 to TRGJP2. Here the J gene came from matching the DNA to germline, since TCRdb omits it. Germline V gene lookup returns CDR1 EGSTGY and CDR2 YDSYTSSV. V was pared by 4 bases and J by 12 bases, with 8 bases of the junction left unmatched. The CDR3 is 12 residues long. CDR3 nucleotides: TGTGCCACCTGGGACCCGGGCCGGATCAAGACGTTT. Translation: CATWDPGRIKTF.

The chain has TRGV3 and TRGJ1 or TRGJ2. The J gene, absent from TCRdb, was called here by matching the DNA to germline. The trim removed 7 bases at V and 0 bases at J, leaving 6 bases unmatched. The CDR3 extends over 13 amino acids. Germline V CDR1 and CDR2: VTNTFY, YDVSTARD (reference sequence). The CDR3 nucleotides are TGTGCCACCTGCAACCGGAATTATTATAAGAAACTCTTT. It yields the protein CATCNRNYYKKLF.

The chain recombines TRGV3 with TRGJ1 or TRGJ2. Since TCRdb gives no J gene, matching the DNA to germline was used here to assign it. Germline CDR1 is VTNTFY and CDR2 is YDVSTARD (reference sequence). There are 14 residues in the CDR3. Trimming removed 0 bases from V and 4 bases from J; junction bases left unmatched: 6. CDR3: CATWDRIGYYKKLF. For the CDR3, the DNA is TGTGCCACCTGGGACAGGATTGGGTATTATAAGAAACTCTTT.

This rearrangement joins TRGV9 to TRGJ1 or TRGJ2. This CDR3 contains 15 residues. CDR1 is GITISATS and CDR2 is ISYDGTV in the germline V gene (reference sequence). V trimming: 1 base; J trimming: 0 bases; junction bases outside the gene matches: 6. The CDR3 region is CALWEVNSNYYKKLF. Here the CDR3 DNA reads TGTGCCTTGTGGGAGGTCAATTCGAATTATTATAAGAAACTCTTT.

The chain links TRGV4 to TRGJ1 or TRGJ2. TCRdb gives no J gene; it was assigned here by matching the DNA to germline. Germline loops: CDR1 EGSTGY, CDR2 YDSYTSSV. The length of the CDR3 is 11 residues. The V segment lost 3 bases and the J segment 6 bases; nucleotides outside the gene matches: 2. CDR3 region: CATWDIYKKLF. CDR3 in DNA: TGTGCCACCTGGGATATTTATAAGAAACTCTTT.

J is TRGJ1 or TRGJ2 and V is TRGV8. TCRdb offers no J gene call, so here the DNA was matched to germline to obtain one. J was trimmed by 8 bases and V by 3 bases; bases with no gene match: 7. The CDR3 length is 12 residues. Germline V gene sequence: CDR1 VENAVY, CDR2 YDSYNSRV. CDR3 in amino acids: CATWDAKHKKLF. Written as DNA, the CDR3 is TGTGCCACCTGGGATGCCAAACATAAGAAACTCTTT.

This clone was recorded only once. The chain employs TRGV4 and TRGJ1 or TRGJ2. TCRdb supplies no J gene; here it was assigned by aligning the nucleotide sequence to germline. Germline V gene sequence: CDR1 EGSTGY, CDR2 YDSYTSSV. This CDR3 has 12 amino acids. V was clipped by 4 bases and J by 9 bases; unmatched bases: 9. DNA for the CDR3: TGTGCCACCTGGGAGAGGCAGGGTAAGAAACTCTTT. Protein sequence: CATWERQGKKLF.

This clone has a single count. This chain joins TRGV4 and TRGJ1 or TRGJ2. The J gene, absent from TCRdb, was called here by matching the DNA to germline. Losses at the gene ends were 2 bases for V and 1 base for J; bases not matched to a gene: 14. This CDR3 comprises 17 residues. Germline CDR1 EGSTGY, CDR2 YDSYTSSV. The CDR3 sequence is CATWDVVPPANYYKKLF. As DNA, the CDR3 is TGTGCCACCTGGGATGTAGTCCCCCCCGCAAATTATTATAAGAAACTCTTT.

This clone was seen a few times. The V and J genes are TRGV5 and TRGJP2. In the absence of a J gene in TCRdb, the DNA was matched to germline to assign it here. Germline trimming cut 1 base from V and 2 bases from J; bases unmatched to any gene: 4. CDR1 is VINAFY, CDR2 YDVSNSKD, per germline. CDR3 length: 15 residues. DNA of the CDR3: TGTGCCACCTGGGACAGCCTAAGTAGTGATTGGATCAAGACGTTT. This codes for CATWDSLSSDWIKTF.

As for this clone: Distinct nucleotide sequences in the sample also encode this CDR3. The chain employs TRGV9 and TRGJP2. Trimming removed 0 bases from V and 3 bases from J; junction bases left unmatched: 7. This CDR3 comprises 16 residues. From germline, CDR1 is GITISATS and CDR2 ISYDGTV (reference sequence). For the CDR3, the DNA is TGTGCCTTGTGGGAGGTGCGCAGTGGTAGTGATTGGATCAAGACGTTT. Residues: CALWEVRSGSDWIKTF.

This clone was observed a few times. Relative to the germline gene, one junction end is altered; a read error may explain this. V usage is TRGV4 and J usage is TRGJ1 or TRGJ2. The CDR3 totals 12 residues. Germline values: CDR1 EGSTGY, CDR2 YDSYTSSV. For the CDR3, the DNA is TGTGCCACCCGGGAGGGCGGTTATAAGAAACTCTTT. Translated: CATREGGYKKLF.

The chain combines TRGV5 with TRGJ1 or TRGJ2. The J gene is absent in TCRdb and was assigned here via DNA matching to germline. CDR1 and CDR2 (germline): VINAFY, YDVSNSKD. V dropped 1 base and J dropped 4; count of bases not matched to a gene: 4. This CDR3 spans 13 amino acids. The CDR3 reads CATWDRRYYKKLF. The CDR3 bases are TGTGCCACCTGGGACAGACGCTATTATAAGAAACTCTTT.

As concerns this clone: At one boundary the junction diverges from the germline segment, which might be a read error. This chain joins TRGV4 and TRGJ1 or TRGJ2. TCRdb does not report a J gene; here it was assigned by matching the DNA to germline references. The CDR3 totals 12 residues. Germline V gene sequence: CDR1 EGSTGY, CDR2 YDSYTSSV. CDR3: CATGDGHYKKLF. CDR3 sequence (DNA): TGTGCCACCGGGGATGGGCATTATAAGAAACTCTTT.

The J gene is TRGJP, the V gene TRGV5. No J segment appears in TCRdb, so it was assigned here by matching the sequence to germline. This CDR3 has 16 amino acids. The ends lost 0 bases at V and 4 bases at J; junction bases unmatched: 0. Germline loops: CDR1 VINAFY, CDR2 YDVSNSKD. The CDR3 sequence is CATWDRQELGKKIKVF. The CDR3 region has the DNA TGTGCCACCTGGGACAGGCAAGAGTTGGGCAAAAAAATCAAGGTATTT.

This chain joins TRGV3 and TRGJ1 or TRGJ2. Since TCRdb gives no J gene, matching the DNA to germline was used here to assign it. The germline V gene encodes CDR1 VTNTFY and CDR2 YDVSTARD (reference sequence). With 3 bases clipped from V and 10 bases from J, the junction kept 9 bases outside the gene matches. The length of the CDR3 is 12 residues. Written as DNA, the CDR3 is TGTGCCACCTGGGACTCCGGGAAGAAGAAACTCTTT. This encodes CATWDSGKKKLF.

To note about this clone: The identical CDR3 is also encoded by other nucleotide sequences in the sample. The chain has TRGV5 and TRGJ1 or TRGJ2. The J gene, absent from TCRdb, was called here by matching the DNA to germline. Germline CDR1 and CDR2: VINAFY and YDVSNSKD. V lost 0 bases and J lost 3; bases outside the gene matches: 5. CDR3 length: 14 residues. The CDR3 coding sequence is TGTGCCACCTGGGACAGGCCTCGTTATTATAAGAAACTCTTT. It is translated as CATWDRPRYYKKLF.

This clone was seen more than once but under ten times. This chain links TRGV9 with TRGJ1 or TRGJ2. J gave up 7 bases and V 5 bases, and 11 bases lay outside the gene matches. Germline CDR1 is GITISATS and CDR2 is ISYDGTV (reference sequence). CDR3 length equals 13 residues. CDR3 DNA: TGTGCCTTGTGGGTCCAGATGGGGTATAAGAAACTCTTT. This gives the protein CALWVQMGYKKLF.

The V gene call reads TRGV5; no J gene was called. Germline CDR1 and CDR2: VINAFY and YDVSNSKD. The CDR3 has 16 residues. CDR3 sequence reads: CATWDRRYPSMNKKLF. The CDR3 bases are TGTGCCACCTGGGACAGGCGGTATCCCTCGATGAATAAGAAACTCTTC.

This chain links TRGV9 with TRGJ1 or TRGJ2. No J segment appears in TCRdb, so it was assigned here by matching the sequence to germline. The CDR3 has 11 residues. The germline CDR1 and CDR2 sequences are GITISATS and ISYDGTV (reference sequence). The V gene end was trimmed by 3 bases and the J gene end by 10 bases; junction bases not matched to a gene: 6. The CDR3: CALWECRKKLF. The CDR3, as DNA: TGTGCCTTGTGGGAGTGTAGAAAGAAACTCTTT.